This TCR beta chain was sequenced for a study of tumor-infiltrating lymphocytes in primary liver carcinoma. General observations from the study: Representation across all five tumor regions was limited to only about 7-24% of top clones.

The authors made TCR beta cDNA from 450 to 600 ng total RNA with a constant-region primer. Libraries covering TCR beta were generated through three nested multiplex PCR rounds (using a slightly modified ARM-PCR). Each of the first two PCR rounds ran approximately 10 cycles with TRBV1-TRBV30 forward and C-beta reverse primers. TCRdb used MiXCR to reprocess the multiplex PCR reads, holding one entry per CDR3 protein. Of around 25,000 distinct CDR3 sequences listed, around 84% are singletons. There are a few counts of this clonotype. The antigen is not known. Sequence at one end of the junction differs from germline and may be a read error. CDR1 is SGHNT, CDR2 YYREEE, per germline (reference sequence). CDR3 size: 15 residues. Each 20-30 mg portion of unsorted bulk tissue served as the source for co-extraction of RNA and DNA. Patients' primary liver carcinoma was surgically resected. The study sampled five separate regions from each tumor.

The sequence came from a man aged 40-55 years with primary liver carcinoma and hepatitis B virus infection. Sequences were obtained from liver tumor tissue from sampling region 3. Subset noted: tumor region T3, left-lateral pole. The chain carries TRBV5-4 and TRBJ2-1; no clear D gene. The CDR3 loop reads CTSSPSALSYNEQFF. CDR3 sequence (DNA): TGTACCAGCAGCCCCTCCGCCTTATCCTATAATGAGCAGTTCTTC.